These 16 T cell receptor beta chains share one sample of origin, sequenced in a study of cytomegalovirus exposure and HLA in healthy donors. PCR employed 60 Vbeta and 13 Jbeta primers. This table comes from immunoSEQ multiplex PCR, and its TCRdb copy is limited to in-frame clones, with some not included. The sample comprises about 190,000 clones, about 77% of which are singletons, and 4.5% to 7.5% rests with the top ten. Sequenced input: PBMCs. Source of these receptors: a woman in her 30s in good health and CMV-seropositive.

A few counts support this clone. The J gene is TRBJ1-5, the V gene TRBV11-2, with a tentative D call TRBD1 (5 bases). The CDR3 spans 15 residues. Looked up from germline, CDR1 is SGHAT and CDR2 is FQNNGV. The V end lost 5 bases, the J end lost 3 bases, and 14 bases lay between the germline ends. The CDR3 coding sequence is TGTGCCAGCAGCCCCAATTCAGGGTACAATCAGCCCCAGCATTTT. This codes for CASSPNSGYNQPQHF.

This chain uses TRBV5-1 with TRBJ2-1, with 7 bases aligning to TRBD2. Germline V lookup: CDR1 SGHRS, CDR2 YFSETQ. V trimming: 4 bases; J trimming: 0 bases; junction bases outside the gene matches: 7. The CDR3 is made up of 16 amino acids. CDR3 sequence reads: CASSAGRGSSYNEQFF. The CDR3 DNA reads TGCGCCAGCAGCGCCGGGCGGGGGAGCTCCTACAATGAGCAGTTCTTC.

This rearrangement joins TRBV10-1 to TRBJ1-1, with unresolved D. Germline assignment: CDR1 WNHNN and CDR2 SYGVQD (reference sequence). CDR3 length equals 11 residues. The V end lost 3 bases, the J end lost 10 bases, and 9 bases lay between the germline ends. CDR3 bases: TGCGCCAGCAGTGATAGATTTGGAGCTTTCTTT. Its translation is CASSDRFGAFF.

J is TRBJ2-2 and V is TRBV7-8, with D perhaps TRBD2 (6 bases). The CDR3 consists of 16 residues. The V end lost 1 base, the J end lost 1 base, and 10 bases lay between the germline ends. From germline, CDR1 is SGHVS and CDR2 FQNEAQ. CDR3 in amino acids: CASSLVAGLNTGELFF. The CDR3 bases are TGTGCCAGCAGCTTAGTGGCGGGGCTGAACACCGGGGAGCTGTTTTTT.

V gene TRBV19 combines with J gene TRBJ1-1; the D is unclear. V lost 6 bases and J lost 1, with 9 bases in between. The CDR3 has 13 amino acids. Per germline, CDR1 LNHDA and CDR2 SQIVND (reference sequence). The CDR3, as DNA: TGTGCCAGTAGCACCGCGGGGAACACTGAAGCTTTCTTT. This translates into CASSTAGNTEAFF.

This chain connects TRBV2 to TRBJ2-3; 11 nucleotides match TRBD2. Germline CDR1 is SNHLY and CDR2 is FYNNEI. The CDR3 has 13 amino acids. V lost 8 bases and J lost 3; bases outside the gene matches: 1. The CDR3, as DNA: TGTGCCAGCCGGACTAGCGGGACAGATACGCAGTATTTT. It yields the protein CASRTSGTDTQYF.

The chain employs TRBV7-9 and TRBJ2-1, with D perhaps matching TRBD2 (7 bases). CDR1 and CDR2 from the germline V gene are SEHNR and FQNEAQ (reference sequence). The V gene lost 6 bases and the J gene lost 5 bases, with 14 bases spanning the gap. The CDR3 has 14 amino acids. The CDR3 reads CASRRRGGNNEQFF. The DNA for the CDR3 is TGTGCCAGCAGACGAAGGGGGGGTAACAATGAGCAGTTCTTC. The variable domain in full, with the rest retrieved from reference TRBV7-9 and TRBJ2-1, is DTGVSQNPRHKITKRGQNVTFRCDPISEHNRLYWYRQTLGQGPEFLTYFQNEAQLEKSRLLSDRFSAERPKGSFSTLEIQRTEQGDSAMYLCASRRRGGNNEQFFGPGTRLTVL.

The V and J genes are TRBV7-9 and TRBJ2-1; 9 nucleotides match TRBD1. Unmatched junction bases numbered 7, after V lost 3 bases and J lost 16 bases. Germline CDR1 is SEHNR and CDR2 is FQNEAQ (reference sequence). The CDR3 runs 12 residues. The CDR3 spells CASSFAGDRVFF. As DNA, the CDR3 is TGTGCCAGCAGCTTTGCTGGGGACAGGGTATTCTTC.

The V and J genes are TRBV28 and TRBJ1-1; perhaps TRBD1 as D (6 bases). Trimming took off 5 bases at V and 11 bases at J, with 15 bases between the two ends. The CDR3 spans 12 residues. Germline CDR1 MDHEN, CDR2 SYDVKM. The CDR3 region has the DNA TGTGCCAGCAGTGTCTTCACAGGGAAGGCTTTCTTT. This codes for CASSVFTGKAFF.

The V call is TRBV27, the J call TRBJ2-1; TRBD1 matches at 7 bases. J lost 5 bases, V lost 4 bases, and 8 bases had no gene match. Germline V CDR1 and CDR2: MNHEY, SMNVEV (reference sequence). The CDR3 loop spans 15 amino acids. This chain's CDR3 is CASSWATGPNNEQFF. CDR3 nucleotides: TGTGCCAGCAGTTGGGCGACAGGGCCTAACAATGAGCAGTTCTTC.

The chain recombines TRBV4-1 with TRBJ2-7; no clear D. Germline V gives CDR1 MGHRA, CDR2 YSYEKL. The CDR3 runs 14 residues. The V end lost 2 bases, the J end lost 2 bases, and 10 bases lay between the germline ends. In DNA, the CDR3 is TGCGCCAGCAGCCAATTAACTCCTGCCTACGAGCAGTACTTC. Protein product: CASSQLTPAYEQYF.

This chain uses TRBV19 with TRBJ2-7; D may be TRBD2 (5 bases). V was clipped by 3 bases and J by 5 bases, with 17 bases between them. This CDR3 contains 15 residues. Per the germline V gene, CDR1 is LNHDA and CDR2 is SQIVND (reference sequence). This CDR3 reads CASSMLRQPGDEQYF. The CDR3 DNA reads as TGTGCCAGTAGTATGTTGCGACAACCCGGGGACGAGCAGTACTTC.

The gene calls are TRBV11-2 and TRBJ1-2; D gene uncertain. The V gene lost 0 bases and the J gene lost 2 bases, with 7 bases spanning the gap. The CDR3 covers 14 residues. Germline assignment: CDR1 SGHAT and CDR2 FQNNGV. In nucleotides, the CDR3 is TGTGCCAGCAGCTTAGATACGGGGAACTATGGCTACACCTTC. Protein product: CASSLDTGNYGYTF.

Here the CDR3 reads CASSFRVYNQPQHF. CDR3 DNA sequence: TGCGCCAGCAGCTTCAGGGTATACAATCAGCCCCAGCATTTT. V gene TRBV5-1 combines with J gene TRBJ1-5, with D possibly TRBD1 on 5 matching bases. Trimming removed 2 bases from V and 3 bases from J, with 9 bases in between. Per germline, CDR1 SGHRS and CDR2 YFSETQ. CDR3 length: 14 residues.

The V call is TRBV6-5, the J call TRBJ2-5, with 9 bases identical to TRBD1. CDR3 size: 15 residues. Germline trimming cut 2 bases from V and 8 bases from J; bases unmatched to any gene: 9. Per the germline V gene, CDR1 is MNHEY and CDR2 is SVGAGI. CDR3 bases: TGTGCCAGCAGTTACCGGACAGGGGATTTAGGAACCCAGTACTTC. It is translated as CASSYRTGDLGTQYF.

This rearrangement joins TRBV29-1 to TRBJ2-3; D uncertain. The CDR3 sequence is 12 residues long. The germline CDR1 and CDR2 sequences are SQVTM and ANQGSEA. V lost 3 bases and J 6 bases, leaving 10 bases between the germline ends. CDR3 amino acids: CSVDPGADTQYF. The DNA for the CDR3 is TGCAGCGTTGATCCCGGAGCTGATACGCAGTATTTT.